The 21 T cell receptor beta chains reported below all come from one sample, sequenced in a study of T cell repertoires in cytomegalovirus infection. For these TCRs, the target antigens are not known. TCRdb recomputed calls from the reads with MiXCR, one row per CDR3 protein. The sample carries more than 250,000 distinct CDR3 sequences, around 25% recorded once. The starting material was cultured PBMCs, obtained from culture after CMV antigen stimulation. The source of these receptors is a human donor in good health (CMV status not recorded). Some clones in this sample may be carry-over from other donors' samples.

V and J are TRBV7-9 and TRBJ1-3; D gene ambiguous. Trimming left V 1 base short and J 0 bases short, with 10 bases between. Per the germline V gene, CDR1 is SEHNR and CDR2 is FQNEAQ (reference sequence). The CDR3 spans 16 residues. This CDR3 is CASSLGSPSSGNTIYF. CDR3 sequence (DNA): TGTGCCAGCAGCTTAGGAAGTCCATCCTCTGGAAACACCATATATTTT.

This clonotype was detected only a few times. CDR3: CASSLRGSEQYF. The CDR3 DNA follows: TGTGCCAGCAGCTTAAGGGGATCCGAGCAGTACTTC. The chain couples TRBV7-2 to TRBJ2-7, with D perhaps TRBD1 (5 bases). The germline V gene encodes CDR1 SGHTA and CDR2 FQGNSA. The V and J ends lost 2 bases and 6 bases respectively, with 8 bases between them. CDR3 length equals 12 residues.

This clonotype was counted ten times or more. The chain employs TRBV7-2 and TRBJ2-1, with D unclear. CDR1 is SGHTA, CDR2 FQGNSA, per germline. The V end lost 8 bases, the J end lost 1 base, and 9 bases lay between the germline ends. The CDR3 runs 13 residues. CDR3 protein: CASVSNSYNEQFF. CDR3 bases: TGTGCCAGCGTATCGAATTCCTACAATGAGCAGTTCTTC.

This chain links TRBV11-3 with TRBJ2-1; TRBD2 aligns across 10 bases. With 5 bases clipped from V and 2 bases from J, the junction kept 3 bases outside the gene matches. The germline V gene has CDR1 SGHNT and CDR2 YENEEA. The CDR3 extends over 15 amino acids. The chain's CDR3 is CASSATSGAYNEQFF. For the CDR3, the DNA is TGTGCCAGCAGCGCTACTAGCGGGGCCTACAATGAGCAGTTCTTC.

The genes are TRBV7-6 and TRBJ2-7, with TRBD1 as a possible D gene (6 bases). The CDR3 runs to 15 residues. Germline CDR1 reads SGHVS; CDR2 reads FNYEAQ. The germline V and J ends were trimmed by 3 bases and 4 bases, with 16 bases remaining between them. The CDR3 DNA reads TGTGCCAGCAGCTTCTGGGCAGGGGCCGTTTACGAGCAGTACTTC. Residues: CASSFWAGAVYEQYF.

This clonotype came up many times. The gene calls are TRBV7-2 and TRBJ1-2, with D unresolved. The length of the CDR3 is 13 residues. CDR1 and CDR2 (germline): SGHTA, FQGNSA. V was shortened by 5 bases and J by 5 bases, with 12 bases between the two germline ends. The CDR3 loop is CASSTGPDYGYTF. The CDR3 DNA sequence: TGTGCCAGCAGCACCGGGCCTGATTATGGCTACACCTTC.

The table lists this clonotype with many counts. The chain couples TRBV19 to TRBJ2-3; D may be TRBD1 (5 bases). There are 15 residues in the CDR3. CDR1 is LNHDA and CDR2 is SQIVND in the germline V gene (reference sequence). V was clipped by 1 base and J by 6 bases, with 14 bases between them. The CDR3 bases are TGTGCCAGTAGTATAGCGGGCAGGGCCAGGGATACGCAGTATTTT. Protein product: CASSIAGRARDTQYF.

This clonotype was seen more than once but under ten times. The gene calls are TRBV5-4 and TRBJ1-2; D remains ambiguous. The CDR3 contains 13 residues. V lost 3 bases and J 4 bases, leaving 10 bases between the germline ends. Germline loops: CDR1 SGHNT, CDR2 YYREEE (reference sequence). CDR3 sequence reads: CASSSSTGYGYTF. Here the CDR3 DNA reads TGTGCCAGCAGCTCGTCGACCGGCTATGGCTACACCTTC.

In its sample, this clonotype was seen once. The rearrangement joins TRBV28 to TRBJ1-2; 8 bases fit TRBD1. Germline CDR1 reads MDHEN; CDR2 reads SYDVKM. V lost 3 bases, J lost 4 bases, and 7 bases stayed unmatched. This CDR3 comprises 15 residues. The CDR3 DNA reads TGTGCCAGCAGTTTCCCCGGGACAGGACTCTATGGCTACACCTTC. Translation: CASSFPGTGLYGYTF.

This clonotype was seen a handful of times. The CDR3 sequence is CASSLEGVNSPLHF. CDR3 DNA sequence: TGTGCCAGCAGCTTGGAGGGCGTTAATTCACCCCTCCACTTT. This chain links TRBV7-2 with TRBJ1-6; no clear D gene. Germline V gene data show CDR1 as SGHTA and CDR2 as FQGNSA. The V end was cut by 3 bases, the J end by 6 bases, with 9 bases between. The CDR3 has 14 amino acids. Full variable domain (outside the CDR3, taken from reference TRBV7-2 and TRBJ1-6): GAGVSQSPSNKVTEKGKDVELRCDPISGHTALYWYRQSLGQGLEFLIYFQGNSAPDKSGLPSDRFSAERTGGSVSTLTIQRTQQEDSAVYLCASSLEGVNSPLHFGNGTRLTVT.

Remarks on this clonotype: A much larger clone differs by one base, so this may be a read error. The chain carries TRBV7-2 and TRBJ2-2; no definite D call. V was shortened by 1 base and J by 7 bases, with 10 bases between the two germline ends. The germline V gene has CDR1 SGHTA and CDR2 FQGNSA. The CDR3 loop spans 14 amino acids. In DNA, the CDR3 is TGTGCCAGCAGCTTAGTGGGTAGCAACGGGGAGCTGTTTTTT. This gives the protein CASSLVGSNGELFF.

The CDR3 here is CASSYRSGRSTPPPDTQYF. The CDR3 nucleotides read TGTGCCAGCAGTTACCGAAGCGGGAGATCTACCCCTCCCCCAGATACGCAGTATTTT. The chain has TRBV6-2 or TRBV6-3 and TRBJ2-3; TRBD2 matches at 8 bases. The CDR3 loop spans 19 amino acids. Trimming removed 2 bases from V and 4 bases from J; junction bases left unmatched: 17. Germline V gene sequence: CDR1 MNHEY, CDR2 SVGEGT.

The table lists this clonotype with a few counts. This chain joins TRBV28 and TRBJ1-5, with a possible D match to TRBD1 (6 bases). V lost 5 bases and J lost 3, with 23 bases in between. Per the germline V gene, CDR1 is MDHEN and CDR2 is SYDVKM. The CDR3 consists of 18 residues. CDR3 sequence (DNA): TGTGCCAGCAGTCCCCTCCGCCCCGGTACAGGGCCCAATCAGCCCCAGCATTTT. It encodes CASSPLRPGTGPNQPQHF.

This clonotype was counted at least ten times. The chain has TRBV7-6 and TRBJ1-5; 9 nucleotides match TRBD1. The V gene end was trimmed by 5 bases and the J gene end by 6 bases; junction bases not matched to a gene: 5. Germline assignment: CDR1 SGHVS and CDR2 FNYEAQ. The CDR3 sequence is 14 residues long. CDR3: CASSPGQGGQPQHF. The CDR3 DNA sequence: TGTGCCAGCAGCCCGGGACAGGGCGGTCAGCCCCAGCATTTT.

The chain has TRBV24-1 and TRBJ2-2; 12 bases are a match to TRBD2. Trimming cost V 0 bases and J 6 bases; bases outside gene matches: 4. Germline CDR1 KGHDR, CDR2 SFDVKD. The CDR3 has 17 amino acids. The CDR3 DNA is TGTGCCACCAGTGATTTGCAACTAGCGGGAGGCTCCGGGGAGCTGTTTTTT. As protein: CATSDLQLAGGSGELFF.

This clonotype was picked up a small number of times. The rearrangement links TRBV5-6 to TRBJ2-6; 7 bases fit TRBD2. The germline V gene encodes CDR1 SGHDT and CDR2 YYEEEE. J was trimmed by 2 bases and V by 4 bases; bases with no gene match: 6. The CDR3 has 16 residues. CDR3: CASSRPGGAGANVLTF. The CDR3 DNA sequence: TGTGCCAGCAGCCGCCCGGGGGGTGCTGGGGCCAACGTCCTGACTTTC.

This chain connects TRBV5-4 to TRBJ2-7; 9 bases align to TRBD2. This CDR3 contains 16 residues. J was trimmed by 5 bases and V by 0 bases; bases with no gene match: 9. Germline V gene data show CDR1 as SGHNT and CDR2 as YYREEE (reference sequence). CDR3 amino acids: CASSLALGGGGHEQYF. CDR3 coding DNA: TGTGCCAGCAGCTTGGCCTTGGGCGGGGGGGGCCACGAGCAGTACTTC.

The sample holds many counts of this clonotype. The chain recombines TRBV7-2 with TRBJ2-3; maybe TRBD1 (6 bases). The CDR3 length is 15 residues. The V end was cut by 2 bases, the J end by 9 bases, with 18 bases between. Germline CDR1 reads SGHTA; CDR2 reads FQGNSA. CDR3 residues: CASSLLGLGGVTQYF. For the CDR3, the DNA is TGTGCCAGCAGCTTACTAGGGCTAGGGGGTGTAACGCAGTATTTT.

This clonotype was observed a few times. The rearrangement uses TRBV11-2 and TRBJ1-5; D unresolved. Trimming took off 3 bases at V and 6 bases at J, with 9 bases between the two ends. CDR1 and CDR2 (germline): SGHAT, FQNNGV. This CDR3 region has 13 residues. CDR3 DNA sequence: TGTGCCAGCAGCTTGGTGCCGACTCAGCCCCAGCATTTT. Translation gives CASSLVPTQPQHF.

V usage is TRBV7-9 and J usage is TRBJ1-1, with D possibly being TRBD1 (6 bases). Trimming took 2 bases from V and 5 from J, leaving 21 bases between them. Germline V gives CDR1 SEHNR, CDR2 FQNEAQ (reference sequence). CDR3 length: 17 residues. The CDR3 is CASSLSLDSSLRTEAFF. CDR3 bases: TGTGCCAGCAGCTTATCACTGGACAGCTCTCTTAGGACTGAAGCTTTCTTT.

J is TRBJ1-5 and V is TRBV9; possible D gene TRBD1, 5 bases. The V and J ends lost 0 bases and 4 bases respectively, with 14 bases between them. The germline CDR1 and CDR2 sequences are SGDLS and YYNGEE. The CDR3 contains 16 residues. DNA for the CDR3: TGTGCCAGCAGCGTAGGGGCAGGGTCAGGTAATCAGCCCCAGCATTTT. The encoded protein is CASSVGAGSGNQPQHF.